This T cell receptor beta chain emerged from a study of glioma-infiltrating T cells (dated by TCRdb to about 2016). Study-wide context: TCR alpha- and beta-chain repertoires were sequenced from glioma tissue, non-neoplastic brain tissue and matched peripheral blood mononuclear cells. The paired cohort comprised three low-grade glioma patients, about 8 primary glioblastoma patients and three non-glioma patients contributing non-neoplastic brain tissue. Each tissue-infiltrating repertoire was compared with the same patient's peripheral blood repertoire to measure divergence between tissue and blood T-cell populations.

The V end loses 3 bases and the J end loses 6 bases, and a stretch of 17 bases separates them. Per the germline V gene (reference sequence), LGHDT is the CDR1 and YNNKEL is the CDR2. The cysteine opens and the phenylalanine closes a CDR3 of 15 amino acids. The entry retains the CDR3 DNA only, 45 bases that are in frame from base 1. The investigation overall reported the following: Small numbers underpinned the group comparisons: under ten glioblastoma patients, three low-grade glioma patients and three non-neoplastic patients. VJ-independent divergence between tissue and blood was lower than expected in non-neoplastic patients but higher than expected in all gliomas, particularly low-grade gliomas. Very few CDR3 sequences were found to be shared between tissue and blood, and this scarcity was attributed to high CDR3 diversity and limited sampling.

This clonotype was observed once. Its antigen is unknown. The input lacks base qualities; no much larger clone sits a single base away. Evidence from a single read is weak. The iRepertoire nested amplicon-rescue multiplex PCR (arm-PCR) platform was used to amplify TCR alpha and beta CDR3 regions from RNA. The input for one-step reverse transcription and amplification was about 85-400 ng of either tissue mRNA or PBMC total RNA. Following bead purification, Illumina adapters were added by a secondary multiplex PCR, and libraries between 200 and 400 bp were gel-purified. Libraries carried internal 6-nucleotide barcodes used for demultiplexing. Sequencing of the libraries was done on an Illumina MiSeq using 2x220 or 2x250 nucleotide paired-end reads. The authors' pipeline ran thus. FLASH 1.2.11 was used to merge paired reads, and BWA-MEM then aligned the reads to the GRCh37 human genome before TRA and TRB reads were extracted. For V and J assignment, an IMGT-derived reference of cassette sequences and CDR3 motifs that included pseudogenes was used. Three-frame translation of reads was performed, and productive CDR3s were defined as those with a C...FGXG motif and no stop codons. A clonotype was defined as a unique combination of a V-J cassette pair and a CDR3 amino acid sequence. Reads were filtered by Hamming distance, thresholded by each sample's sequence error rate in mapped regions. In-frame beta chains were kept once TCRdb had trimmed the public reads at Q25 with fastp and called clones with MiXCR. Every entry covers one CDR3 protein and lists the most common genes and DNA from its rows. The V and J calls here are based on TCRdb, not the publication. This sample holds 160,000 or so distinct CDR3 sequences; more than 35% were observed only once. The ten largest account for roughly 5.2% of the sample.

Material: glioma tissue, nonneoplastic brain tissue, or PBMCs (not recorded which). The receptor comes from a human donor with low-grade glioma or glioblastoma, undergoing nonglioma brain surgery, or in good health (not recorded which). The rearrangement joined TRBV3-1 to TRBJ1-2; TRBD1 is perhaps the D gene, given 6 matching bases. For the CDR3, the sequence is CASSQPSDSSNGYTF. The sequence in DNA is TGTGCCAGCAGCCAGCCCTCGGACAGTTCAAATGGCTACACCTTC. The full variable domain, with segments outside the CDR3 supplied by the reference TRBV3-1 and TRBJ1-2 proteins, appears as DTAVSQTPKYLVTQMGNDKSIKCEQNLGHDTMYWYKQDSKKFLKIMFSYNNKELIINETVPNRFSPKSPDKAHLNLHINSLELGDSAVYFCASSQPSDSSNGYTFGSGTRLTVV.